The rows below give T cell receptor beta chains drawn from one sample of a study of beta chain features in type 1 diabetes. TCRdb's copy holds only in-frame clones and misses some; the assay was immunoSEQ multiplex PCR. The repertoire holds under 350,000 clones, under 8.5% seen once, with roughly 0.94% in the top ten. Sequenced input: central memory CD4+ T cells from blood. The source is a woman aged 18-30 years in good health. The CDR3 runs from the conserved cysteine through the conserved F or W.

TRBV7-7	TRBJ2-5	CASSLGGRGGVETQYF
TRBV7-9	TRBJ2-3	CASRGAGTDTQYF
TRBV19	TRBJ1-5	CASSIALGQPQHF
TRBV5-1	TRBJ1-1	CASSSQGKNTEAFF
TRBV19	TRBJ2-1	CASSRQGVLYNEQFF
TRBV7-2	TRBJ1-2	CASTKTGLNYGYTF
TRBV5-6	TRBJ1-5	CASSLDLNQPQHF
TRBV7-9	TRBJ1-3	CASSLGSGRASGNTIYF
TRBV6-1	TRBJ2-1	CASSEVPGNIRNEQFF
TRBV19	TRBJ2-2	CASSNRFGELFF
TRBV5-1	TRBJ2-3	CASSLDRVRGDTQYF
TRBV5-1	TRBJ2-1	CASSLGTNRLGGQFF
TRBV27	TRBJ2-4	CASSFHRGVKNIQYF